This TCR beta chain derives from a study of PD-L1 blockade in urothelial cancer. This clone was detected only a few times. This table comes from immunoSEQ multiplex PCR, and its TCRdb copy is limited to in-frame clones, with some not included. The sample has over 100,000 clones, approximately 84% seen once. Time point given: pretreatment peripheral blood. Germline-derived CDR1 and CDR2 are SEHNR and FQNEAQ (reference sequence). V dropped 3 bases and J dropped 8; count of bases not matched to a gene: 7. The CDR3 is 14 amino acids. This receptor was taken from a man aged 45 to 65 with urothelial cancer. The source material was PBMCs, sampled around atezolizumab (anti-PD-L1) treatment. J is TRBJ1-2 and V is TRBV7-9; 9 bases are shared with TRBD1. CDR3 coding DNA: TGTGCCAGCAGCTTCGACGGGACAGGGAGCGGCTACACCTTC. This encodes CASSFDGTGSGYTF.